Below, 30 T cell receptor beta chains from the same sample are listed, as sequenced in a study of T cell responses to AZD1222 COVID-19 vaccine. The assay was immunoSEQ multiplex PCR, and TCRdb's table has in-frame clones only and misses some. The sample gives roughly 180,000 clones, around 92% of which show up once; 1.3% is in the top ten. The sequenced sample was peripheral blood, obtained 28 days after the second AZD1222 dose. These receptors all stem from an adult who received the AZD1222 COVID-19 vaccine.

The chain recombines TRBV27 with TRBJ1-1, with D possibly matching TRBD1 (5 bases). Germline V gene data show CDR1 as MNHEY and CDR2 as SMNVEV (reference sequence). The V and J ends lost 3 bases and 5 bases respectively, with 16 bases between them. CDR3 length equals 15 residues. Here the CDR3 DNA reads TGTGCCAGCAGTTTGGGGCGCGCTTTGGGGACTGAAGCTTTCTTT. This codes for CASSLGRALGTEAFF.

The CDR3 region is CASSPEVSPGNTIYF. CDR3 nucleotides: TGTGCCAGCAGCCCAGAGGTGAGCCCCGGAAACACCATATATTTT. The chain links TRBV5-5 to TRBJ1-3; D is ambiguous. Germline lookup yields CDR1 SGHKS and CDR2 YYEKEE (reference sequence). The CDR3 has 15 residues. V was pared by 4 bases and J by 4 bases, with 15 bases between.

The sample holds one count of this clone. The V and J genes are TRBV19 and TRBJ1-6, with D possibly TRBD1 on 6 matching bases. Germline CDR1 is LNHDA and CDR2 is SQIVND (reference sequence). This CDR3 spans 14 amino acids. V was cut by 6 bases and J by 6 bases, with 12 bases left in between. In nucleotides, the CDR3 is TGTGCCAGTAGCCGGATAGGGGGTAATTCACCCCTCCACTTT. Protein product: CASSRIGGNSPLHF.

The chain recombines TRBV4-2 with TRBJ1-4; 9 bases align to TRBD1. Germline CDR1 reads LGHNA; CDR2 reads YNFKEQ. This CDR3 is 16 amino acids long. V was pared by 4 bases and J by 5 bases, with 8 bases of the junction left unmatched. Here the CDR3 reads CASSPTSGTGNEKLFF. CDR3 nucleotide sequence: TGTGCCAGCAGCCCGACTTCCGGGACAGGGAATGAAAAACTGTTTTTT.

This chain links TRBV27 with TRBJ1-4; D is perhaps TRBD1 (5 bases). The CDR3 sequence is 13 residues long. V shed 4 bases and J shed 7 bases, with 10 bases lying between them. Germline V gives CDR1 MNHEY, CDR2 SMNVEV (reference sequence). The CDR3 sequence is CASSSGLGEKLFF. CDR3 DNA: TGTGCCAGCAGTTCGGGACTAGGTGAAAAACTGTTTTTT.

This clone is a singleton in its sample. The chain combines TRBV3-1 (or the pseudogene TRBV3-2) with TRBJ1-5, with 9 positions matching TRBD1. Germline lookup yields CDR1 LGHDT and CDR2 YNNKEL (reference sequence). This CDR3 has 13 amino acids. Trimming took 11 bases from V and 7 from J; bases not matched to a gene: 9. This chain's CDR3 is CADRTGAGQPQHF. The CDR3 nucleotides read TGTGCCGACAGGACAGGGGCAGGCCAGCCCCAGCATTTT.

V gene TRBV12-3 or TRBV12-4 combines with J gene TRBJ1-5; TRBD1 might be the D (5 bases). The ends were cut back, 5 bases at V and 3 bases at J, with 8 bases in the middle. CDR3 length: 13 residues. This CDR3 is CASSPGLNQPQHF. DNA of the CDR3: TGTGCCAGCAGTCCGGGACTCAATCAGCCCCAGCATTTT.

The chain carries TRBV18 and TRBJ1-1; the D is unclear. The V end lost 6 bases, the J end lost 1 base, and 15 bases lay between the germline ends. The CDR3 length is 15 residues. Germline loops: CDR1 KGHSH, CDR2 LQKENI. CDR3 DNA: TGTGCCAGCTCGGACTTTGGAGGAGCGAACACTGAAGCTTTCTTT. It codes for CASSDFGGANTEAFF.

This clone was found once. The chain combines TRBV11-2 with TRBJ1-1; no clear D. Deletions cut 2 bases from V and 8 bases from J, with 15 bases between. The CDR3 has 14 amino acids. The germline gives CDR1 SGHAT, CDR2 FQNNGV. The CDR3 DNA sequence: TGTGCCAGCAGCTTATTTGGCAAGGTGGTGGAAGCTTTCTTT. It codes for CASSLFGKVVEAFF.

V is TRBV19 and J is TRBJ2-6, with a weak D call TRBD1 (5 bases). CDR1 and CDR2 from the germline V gene are LNHDA and SQIVND (reference sequence). V gave up 6 bases and J gave up 0 bases, with 18 bases separating them. The CDR3 consists of 18 residues. CDR3 loop: CASSPLGRQSSGANVLTF. CDR3 in DNA: TGTGCCAGTAGCCCCCTGGGGCGCCAGAGCTCTGGGGCCAACGTCCTGACTTTC. Drawing the rest from reference TRBV19 and TRBJ2-6, the complete variable domain is DGGITQSPKYLFRKEGQNVTLSCEQNLNHDAMYWYRQDPGQGLRLIYYSQIVNDFQKGDIAEGYSVSREKKESFPLTVTSAQKNPTAFYLCASSPLGRQSSGANVLTFGAGSRLTVL.

This chain joins TRBV5-1 and TRBJ2-7, with a weak D call TRBD1 (6 bases). The V gene lost 5 bases and the J gene lost 3 bases, with 12 bases spanning the gap. The V gene's germline CDR1 is SGHRS and CDR2 YFSETQ. This CDR3 spans 13 amino acids. The CDR3 region is CASSSLDSYEQYF. In nucleotides, the CDR3 is TGCGCCAGCAGTAGTTTGGACAGCTACGAGCAGTACTTC.

This chain uses TRBV25-1 with TRBJ2-7; a weak D match, TRBD1 (6 bases). Trimming removed 5 bases from V and 3 bases from J, with 14 bases in between. CDR1 and CDR2 (germline): MGHDK, SYGVNS. This CDR3 is built from 14 residues. The chain's CDR3 is CASSPGTHSYEQYF. CDR3 nucleotide sequence: TGTGCCAGCAGTCCCGGGACACACAGCTACGAGCAGTACTTC.

The chain combines TRBV9 with TRBJ1-5; 9 bases agree with TRBD1. The length of the CDR3 is 15 residues. Germline V CDR1 and CDR2: SGDLS, YYNGEE. V was clipped by 4 bases and J by 4 bases; unmatched bases: 6. In DNA form, the CDR3 reads TGTGCCAGCAGCTTAGGACAGGGGTGGAATCAGCCCCAGCATTTT. Translating it yields CASSLGQGWNQPQHF.

The chain links TRBV6-5 to TRBJ1-2; D may be TRBD1 (6 bases). Germline V gene sequence: CDR1 MNHEY, CDR2 SVGAGI. The V and J ends lost 4 bases and 4 bases respectively, with 16 bases between them. The CDR3 consists of 15 residues. The CDR3 reads CASSFLPGASYGYTF. In DNA, the CDR3 is TGTGCCAGCAGTTTCCTCCCGGGGGCTTCCTATGGCTACACCTTC.

The chain employs TRBV11-2 and TRBJ2-7; D perhaps matches TRBD2 (7 bases). Per the germline V gene, CDR1 is SGHAT and CDR2 is FQNNGV. There are 16 residues in the CDR3. The V end lost 5 bases, the J end lost 3 bases, and 20 bases lay between the germline ends. The CDR3 spells CASSLGGQGLRYEQYF. The CDR3 coding sequence is TGTGCCAGCAGCCTGGGGGGGCAGGGGCTCCGCTACGAGCAGTACTTC.

The chain couples TRBV7-2 to TRBJ2-3, with D perhaps matching TRBD2 (6 bases). The V end lost 2 bases, the J end lost 7 bases, and 13 bases lay between the germline ends. The CDR3 consists of 14 residues. CDR1 and CDR2 from the germline V gene are SGHTA and FQGNSA. This CDR3 is CASSLTRDEYTQYF. The CDR3 nucleotides are TGTGCCAGCAGCTTAACGCGGGACGAGTATACGCAGTATTTT.

V gene TRBV5-6 combines with J gene TRBJ2-5; D is perhaps TRBD1 or TRBD2 (6 bases each). Germline V gene sequence: CDR1 SGHDT, CDR2 YYEEEE. The V end was cut by 0 bases, the J end by 5 bases, with 14 bases between. The CDR3 is made up of 15 amino acids. CDR3 in amino acids: CASSLVTGGMETQYF. CDR3 bases: TGTGCCAGCAGCTTGGTGACAGGAGGGATGGAGACCCAGTACTTC.

V usage is TRBV27 and J usage is TRBJ1-6; TRBD1 might be the D (5 bases). Germline loops: CDR1 MNHEY, CDR2 SMNVEV (reference sequence). The CDR3 has 17 residues. V lost 6 bases to trimming and J lost 8 bases, with 23 bases between them. CDR3 in DNA: TGTGCCAGCAGATTTGCCCTTCCGGGGCCTGAGGATTCACCCCTCCACTTT. Translation gives CASRFALPGPEDSPLHF.

The chain carries TRBV27 and TRBJ1-5; TRBD1 might be the D (5 bases). The CDR3 spans 14 residues. V was clipped by 2 bases and J by 4 bases, with 9 bases between them. CDR1 and CDR2 from the germline V gene are MNHEY and SMNVEV (reference sequence). As DNA, the CDR3 is TGTGCCAGCAGTTTAGGAGGGGCTAATCAGCCCCAGCATTTT. Its protein product is CASSLGGANQPQHF.

The chain links TRBV19 to TRBJ2-7, with 7 bases that match TRBD1. The germline V gene encodes CDR1 LNHDA and CDR2 SQIVND (reference sequence). With V trimmed by 7 bases and J by 0 bases, 6 bases remained unmatched. This CDR3 comprises 14 residues. CDR3 nucleotide sequence: TGTGCCAGTAACCGGGACAGATCCTCCTACGAGCAGTACTTC. Its translation: CASNRDRSSYEQYF.

This chain connects TRBV27 to TRBJ1-2; the D is unclear. The CDR3 runs 14 residues. Germline CDR1 MNHEY, CDR2 SMNVEV (reference sequence). Trimming left V 6 bases short and J 0 bases short, with 11 bases between. The CDR3 here is CASRPTEPNYGYTF. The DNA of the CDR3 is TGTGCCAGCAGGCCCACGGAACCTAACTATGGCTACACCTTC.

V gene TRBV7-3 combines with J gene TRBJ2-2; D unresolved. CDR3 length: 17 residues. Germline V CDR1 and CDR2: SGHTA, FQGTGA. The V end was cut by 0 bases, the J end by 2 bases, with 13 bases between. CDR3 amino acids: CASSLTGLNANTGELFF. The CDR3 region has the DNA TGTGCCAGCAGCTTAACTGGCCTGAATGCTAACACCGGGGAGCTGTTTTTT.

The V and J genes are TRBV28 and TRBJ1-2, with a weak D call TRBD1 (5 bases). CDR1 MDHEN and CDR2 SYDVKM come from the germline V gene. The CDR3 covers 14 residues. V was clipped by 2 bases and J by 6 bases, with 13 bases between them. The CDR3 sequence: CASSLPGQGHGYTF. The CDR3 DNA reads as TGTGCCAGCAGTTTACCCGGGCAGGGACATGGCTACACCTTC.

The chain employs TRBV5-6 and TRBJ1-5; the D gene is possibly TRBD1 (6 bases). V lost 1 base to trimming and J lost 0 bases, with 11 bases between them. CDR3 length: 16 residues. Germline V gene sequence: CDR1 SGHDT, CDR2 YYEEEE. The CDR3 spells CASSLRGPYSNQPQHF. The CDR3 DNA reads TGTGCCAGCAGCTTGCGGGGGCCCTATAGCAATCAGCCCCAGCATTTT.

The chain recombines TRBV5-1 with TRBJ1-1, with 10 bases that match TRBD1. Germline V gives CDR1 SGHRS, CDR2 YFSETQ. The CDR3 extends over 16 amino acids. The junction had 13 bases not matched to a gene; V was cut back by 4 bases and J by 7 bases. This chain's CDR3 is CASSPSPGTGDGEAFF. In DNA, the CDR3 is TGCGCCAGCAGCCCCAGTCCCGGGACAGGGGATGGTGAAGCTTTCTTT.

This clone appeared a single time. The CDR3 DNA sequence: TGCGCCAGCAGCTTGGGGGTAGGAGGTGGAGAGACCCAGTACTTC. Amino acids: CASSLGVGGGETQYF. The chain uses TRBV5-1 and TRBJ2-5; tentative D call: TRBD2 (5 bases). Germline V gene lookup returns CDR1 SGHRS and CDR2 YFSETQ. The CDR3 runs 15 residues. V was shortened by 0 bases and J by 4 bases, with 13 bases between the two germline ends. Combining the CDR3 with reference TRBV5-1 and TRBJ2-5 gives the whole variable domain KAGVTQTPRYLIKTRGQQVTLSCSPISGHRSVSWYQQTPGQGLQFLFEYFSETQRNKGNFPGRFSGRQFSNSRSEMNVSTLELGDSALYLCASSLGVGGGETQYFGPGTRLLVL.

The rearrangement links TRBV7-9 to TRBJ2-3; TRBD1 matches at 8 bases. Germline V CDR1 and CDR2: SEHNR, FQNEAQ (reference sequence). After removal of 4 bases from V and 4 bases from J, the junction contained 7 bases not matched to a gene. This CDR3 spans 15 amino acids. The CDR3 DNA reads TGTGCCAGCAGCTACCCCCGACAGGGGCCAGATACGCAGTATTTT. It encodes CASSYPRQGPDTQYF.

The chain couples TRBV15 to TRBJ2-2; the match to TRBD2 covers 11 bases. The V segment lost 1 base and the J segment 3 bases; nucleotides outside the gene matches: 7. This CDR3 spans 18 amino acids. Germline V gene sequence: CDR1 LNHNV, CDR2 YYDKDF (reference sequence). CDR3 coding DNA: TGTGCCACCAGCAGAGGAACTAGCGGGAGCGACCACACCGGGGAGCTGTTTTTT. Translation gives CATSRGTSGSDHTGELFF.

V usage is TRBV7-2 and J usage is TRBJ2-2, with TRBD1 matching over 7 bases. V was clipped by 5 bases and J by 4 bases; unmatched bases: 7. Germline V gene data show CDR1 as SGHTA and CDR2 as FQGNSA. There are 15 residues in the CDR3. CDR3 amino acids: CASSPWDRSTGELFF. Here the CDR3 DNA reads TGTGCCAGCAGCCCCTGGGACAGATCCACCGGGGAGCTGTTTTTT.

The chain carries TRBV29-1 and TRBJ2-7; perhaps TRBD1 as D (5 bases). V was cut by 1 base and J by 2 bases, with 9 bases left in between. CDR1 is SQVTM and CDR2 is ANQGSEA in the germline V gene. The CDR3 is 13 amino acids. This CDR3 reads CSVEVDSAYEQYF. The CDR3 nucleotides are TGCAGCGTTGAAGTCGACAGCGCCTACGAGCAGTACTTC.